A selection of T cell receptor beta chains follows, all from one sample in a study of blood T cell repertoires in COVID-19. Generated by immunoSEQ multiplex PCR, the TCRdb table keeps only in-frame clones and is missing some. The sample has around 480,000 clones; around 87% are singletons. The sequenced sample consisted of PBMCs or T cells enriched from blood (not recorded which). Receptors originate from a woman in her late teens or twenties who had recovered from COVID-19. CDR3s include the opening cysteine and the closing phenylalanine or tryptophan. The D gene is left open where the match is weak. Clone size is stated in some rows and not others, as once, few, many or a class when expanded.

V gene: TRBV6-5; D gene: -; J gene: TRBJ1-2; clone size: -; CDR3 DNA: TGTGCCAGCAGTTACTCAGGGGCGGCGAACTATGGCTACACCTTC; CDR3 protein: CASSYSGAANYGYTF
V gene: TRBV30; D gene: -; J gene: TRBJ1-6; clone size: once; CDR3 DNA: TGTGCCTTTCTAGTTACCGATTCACCCCTCCACTTT; CDR3 protein: CAFLVTDSPLHF
V gene: TRBV5-4; D gene: TRBD2; J gene: TRBJ2-5; clone size: -; CDR3 DNA: TGTGCCAGCACCCCTGGGGGATCCGGGACTAGGGGGGAGACCCAGTACTTC; CDR3 protein: CASTPGGSGTRGETQYF
V gene: TRBV7-9; D gene: TRBD2; J gene: TRBJ2-3; clone size: once; CDR3 DNA: TGTGCCAGCAGCTTAGCTAGCGGGCCGTTTGAGACAGATACGCAGTATTTT; CDR3 protein: CASSLASGPFETDTQYF
V gene: TRBV29-1; D gene: -; J gene: TRBJ1-1; clone size: few; CDR3 DNA: TGCAGCGTTGAATCCGACAGTAACACTGAAGCTTTCTTT; CDR3 protein: CSVESDSNTEAFF
V gene: TRBV15; D gene: -; J gene: TRBJ1-5; clone size: -; CDR3 DNA: TGTGCCACCAGCAGAGATCAAGGGGTTAGCAATCAGCCCCAGCATTTT; CDR3 protein: CATSRDQGVSNQPQHF
V gene: TRBV6-5; D gene: TRBD1; J gene: TRBJ2-1; clone size: -; CDR3 DNA: TGTGCCAGCAGCCAACAGGGGAGCGACCTCAATGAGCAGTTCTTC; CDR3 protein: CASSQQGSDLNEQFF
V gene: TRBV4-1; D gene: TRBD1; J gene: TRBJ1-5; clone size: -; CDR3 DNA: TGCGCCAGCAGCCAAGGACAGGGCGGTAGCAATCAGCCCCAGCATTTT; CDR3 protein: CASSQGQGGSNQPQHF
V gene: TRBV5-1; D gene: TRBD1; J gene: TRBJ2-1; clone size: -; CDR3 DNA: TGCGCCAGCAGCTTCGGGACAGGGGTAGATGAGCAGTTCTTC; CDR3 protein: CASSFGTGVDEQFF
V gene: TRBV18; D gene: TRBD1; J gene: TRBJ1-4; clone size: many; CDR3 DNA: TGTGCCAGCTCAACTCGGACAGGGGTGCACGAAAAACTGTTTTTT; CDR3 protein: CASSTRTGVHEKLFF
V gene: TRBV9; D gene: TRBD2; J gene: TRBJ2-5; clone size: -; CDR3 DNA: TGTGCCAGCAGCGTAGGCCCCGGACTAGCGGGGGAAGAGACCCAGTACTTC; CDR3 protein: CASSVGPGLAGEETQYF
V gene: TRBV28; D gene: -; J gene: TRBJ1-2; clone size: few; CDR3 DNA: TGTGCCAGCAGTTCCGAGTCCTATGGCTACACCTTC; CDR3 protein: CASSSESYGYTF
V gene: TRBV6-1; D gene: -; J gene: TRBJ2-3; clone size: -; CDR3 DNA: TGTGCCAGCAGTGAAGGCAGGGGAGATACGCAGTATTTT; CDR3 protein: CASSEGRGDTQYF
V gene: TRBV18; D gene: -; J gene: TRBJ2-1; clone size: -; CDR3 DNA: TGTGCCAGCTCACCAGGGCCAACTAGAAGCAATGAGCAGTTCTTC; CDR3 protein: CASSPGPTRSNEQFF
V gene: TRBV11-3; D gene: -; J gene: TRBJ2-5; clone size: -; CDR3 DNA: TGTGCCAGCAGCCGTGCCAGTCAAGAGACCCAGTACTTC; CDR3 protein: CASSRASQETQYF
V gene: TRBV28; D gene: -; J gene: TRBJ1-1; clone size: -; CDR3 DNA: TGTGCCAGCAGTTTAGTCCAAGAGAAAGCTTTCTTT; CDR3 protein: CASSLVQEKAFF
V gene: TRBV2; D gene: TRBD2; J gene: TRBJ2-3; clone size: -; CDR3 DNA: TGTGCCAGCAGTGATCCGAGGGCTAGCGGGGGAGAATTCGGTACACGGCGAGATACGCAGTATTTT; CDR3 protein: CASSDPRASGGEFGTRRDTQYF
V gene: TRBV10-3; D gene: TRBD1; J gene: TRBJ2-7; clone size: -; CDR3 DNA: TGTGCCATCGGGCCGACAGGGCAAGGCGAGCAGTACTTC; CDR3 protein: CAIGPTGQGEQYF
V gene: TRBV7-2; D gene: TRBD1; J gene: TRBJ1-1; clone size: -; CDR3 DNA: TGTGCCAGCACCCTTAGGCAGGGGGAGAACACTGAAGCTTTCTTT; CDR3 protein: CASTLRQGENTEAFF
V gene: TRBV29-1; D gene: -; J gene: TRBJ2-3; clone size: -; CDR3 DNA: TGCAGCGTTACTGTGTATTCTAGCACAGATACGCAGTATTTT; CDR3 protein: CSVTVYSSTDTQYF
V gene: TRBV6-5; D gene: -; J gene: TRBJ2-7; clone size: -; CDR3 DNA: TGTGCCAGCAGCCTCGGACTGGCCTACGAGCAGTACTTC; CDR3 protein: CASSLGLAYEQYF
V gene: TRBV28; D gene: TRBD1; J gene: TRBJ1-5; clone size: -; CDR3 DNA: TGTGCCAGCAGTTTGCCCACAGGGGAGGCTCAGCCCCAGCATTTT; CDR3 protein: CASSLPTGEAQPQHF
V gene: TRBV25-1; D gene: -; J gene: TRBJ1-4; clone size: -; CDR3 DNA: TGTGCCAGTCGCGATTCGAGCAAAGATGAAAAACTGTTTTTT; CDR3 protein: CASRDSSKDEKLFF
V gene: TRBV5-1; D gene: -; J gene: TRBJ1-1; clone size: -; CDR3 DNA: TGCGCCAGCAGCTTGGATCTGGAGGGGAGGACTGAAGCTTTCTTT; CDR3 protein: CASSLDLEGRTEAFF
V gene: TRBV11-2; D gene: TRBD2; J gene: TRBJ2-5; clone size: -; CDR3 DNA: TGTGCCAGCAGCTCGCGGGCGGGGGGGTACCAAGAGACCCAGTACTTC; CDR3 protein: CASSSRAGGYQETQYF
V gene: TRBV7-2; D gene: TRBD1; J gene: TRBJ2-1; clone size: once; CDR3 DNA: TGTGCCAGCAGCTTGACAGGGGCCTCCTACAATGAGCAGTTCTTC; CDR3 protein: CASSLTGASYNEQFF
V gene: TRBV7-9; D gene: TRBD1; J gene: TRBJ2-7; clone size: -; CDR3 DNA: TGTGCCAGCAGCTCCTCCCGCCCAGGGGGTGTCTACGAGCAGTACTTC; CDR3 protein: CASSSSRPGGVYEQYF
V gene: TRBV28; D gene: -; J gene: TRBJ2-6; clone size: -; CDR3 DNA: TGTGCCAGCAGGGGGCTTCACCACAGTAAATCTGGGGCCAACGTCCTGACTTTC; CDR3 protein: CASRGLHHSKSGANVLTF
V gene: TRBV2; D gene: -; J gene: TRBJ1-4; clone size: -; CDR3 DNA: TGTGCCAGCCGCTCGGTAGTAACTAATGAAAAACTGTTTTTT; CDR3 protein: CASRSVVTNEKLFF
V gene: TRBV6-5; D gene: -; J gene: TRBJ2-5; clone size: few; CDR3 DNA: TGTGCCAGCAGTTATAGGGGGGAGACCCAGTACTTC; CDR3 protein: CASSYRGETQYF
V gene: TRBV12-5; D gene: TRBD1; J gene: TRBJ1-1; clone size: -; CDR3 DNA: TGTGCTAGTGGTTCGACAGGGGGTGAAGCTTTCTTT; CDR3 protein: CASGSTGGEAFF
V gene: TRBV9; D gene: -; J gene: TRBJ1-5; clone size: -; CDR3 DNA: TGTGCCAGCAGCCGTAGCAATCAGCCCCAGCATTTT; CDR3 protein: CASSRSNQPQHF
V gene: TRBV2; D gene: TRBD1; J gene: TRBJ2-3; clone size: -; CDR3 DNA: TGTGCCAGCCACGACAGGGCAAGCACAGATACGCAGTATTTT; CDR3 protein: CASHDRASTDTQYF
V gene: TRBV5-6; D gene: TRBD1; J gene: TRBJ1-4; clone size: -; CDR3 DNA: TGTGCCAGCAGTTCCGCACAGGGGTCCGCAACTAATGAAAAACTGTTTTTT; CDR3 protein: CASSSAQGSATNEKLFF
V gene: TRBV5-1; D gene: -; J gene: TRBJ2-2; clone size: -; CDR3 DNA: TGCGCCAGCAGCTCTGGGAGGAACGGGGAGCTGTTTTTT; CDR3 protein: CASSSGRNGELFF
V gene: TRBV19; D gene: TRBD1; J gene: TRBJ1-6; clone size: -; CDR3 DNA: TGTGCCAGTAGTAGGGGACAGGGATCACCCCTCCACTTT; CDR3 protein: CASSRGQGSPLHF
V gene: TRBV2; D gene: TRBD1; J gene: TRBJ2-1; clone size: once; CDR3 DNA: TGTGCCAGCAAGGGACAGGGATACCACAATGAGCAGTTCTTC; CDR3 protein: CASKGQGYHNEQFF
V gene: TRBV5-1; D gene: -; J gene: TRBJ1-5; clone size: -; CDR3 DNA: TGCGCCAGCAGCTTGGAAGGCGGTTTGGAGCCCCAGCATTTT; CDR3 protein: CASSLEGGLEPQHF
V gene: TRBV3-1/TRBV3-2; D gene: TRBD2; J gene: TRBJ2-3; clone size: -; CDR3 DNA: TGTGCCAGCAGCCAAGATTCTGCGGCGGGGGGGCCAAGGTTGCTGTATTTT; CDR3 protein: CASSQDSAAGGPRLLYF
V gene: TRBV19; D gene: -; J gene: TRBJ1-1; clone size: -; CDR3 DNA: TGTGCCAGTAGTCCGTGGACAGAATTAATGAACACTGAAGCTTTCTTT; CDR3 protein: CASSPWTELMNTEAFF